In its sample, the clone carrying this T cell receptor beta chain was seen many times. Its antigen is not known. The sample belongs to a study of breast tumors, draining lymph nodes, adjacent tissues. Study findings and constraints: Compared with lymph nodes, tumors were less diverse; compared with nontumor tissue, more. Compared with basal-like, luminal-like tumors shared significantly more repertoire with nontumor tissue. Tumor T cell lymph node origin was a supported hypothesis, not proven.

The lymph nodes were axillary draining lymph nodes from breast cancer patients. TCRdb used MiXCR to reprocess the multiplex PCR reads, holding one entry per CDR3 protein. Of under 250,000 distinct CDR3 sequences detected, about 30% appear once; the ten largest clones hold 1.1% to 1.5%. V lost 6 bases to trimming and J lost 7 bases; unmatched junction nucleotides: 8. The length of the CDR3 is 14 residues. The germline V gene encodes CDR1 SNHLY and CDR2 FYNNEI. V is TRBV2 and J is TRBJ2-7, with TRBD1 matching over 11 bases. This clonotype originated in a female donor with breast cancer. Some clones in this sample may be carry-over from other donors' samples. Sequencing input: axillary lymph node tissue. The CDR3, as DNA: TGTGCCAGCAGGAAGGGGACAGGGGGGTTTGAGCAGTACTTC. Protein product: CASRKGTGGFEQYF.